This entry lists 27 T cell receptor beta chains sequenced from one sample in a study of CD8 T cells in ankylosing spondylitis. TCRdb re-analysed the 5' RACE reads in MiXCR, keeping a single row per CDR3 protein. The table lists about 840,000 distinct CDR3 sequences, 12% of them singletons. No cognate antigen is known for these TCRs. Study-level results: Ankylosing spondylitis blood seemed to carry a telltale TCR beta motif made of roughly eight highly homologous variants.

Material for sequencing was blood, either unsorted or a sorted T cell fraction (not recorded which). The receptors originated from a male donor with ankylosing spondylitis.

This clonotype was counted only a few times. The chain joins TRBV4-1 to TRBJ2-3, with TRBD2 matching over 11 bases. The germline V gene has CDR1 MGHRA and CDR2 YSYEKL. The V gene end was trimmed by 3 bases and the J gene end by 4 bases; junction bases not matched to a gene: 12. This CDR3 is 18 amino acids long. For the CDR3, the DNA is TGCGCCAGCAGCCAGAGGGGGGCGGGACTAGCGGAGGCAGATACGCAGTATTTT. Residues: CASSQRGAGLAEADTQYF.

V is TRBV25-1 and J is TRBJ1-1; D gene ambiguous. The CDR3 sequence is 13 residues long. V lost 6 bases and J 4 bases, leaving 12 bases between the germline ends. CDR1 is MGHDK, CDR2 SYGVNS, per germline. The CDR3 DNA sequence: TGTGCCAGCAGCACCCTACCGAGCACTGAAGCTTTCTTT. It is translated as CASSTLPSTEAFF.

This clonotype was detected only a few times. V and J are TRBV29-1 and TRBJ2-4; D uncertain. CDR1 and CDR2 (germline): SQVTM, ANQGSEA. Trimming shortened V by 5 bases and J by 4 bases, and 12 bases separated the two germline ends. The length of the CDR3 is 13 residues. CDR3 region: CSVSVHPKNIQYF. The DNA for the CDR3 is TGCAGCGTTTCAGTTCACCCTAAAAACATTCAGTACTTC.

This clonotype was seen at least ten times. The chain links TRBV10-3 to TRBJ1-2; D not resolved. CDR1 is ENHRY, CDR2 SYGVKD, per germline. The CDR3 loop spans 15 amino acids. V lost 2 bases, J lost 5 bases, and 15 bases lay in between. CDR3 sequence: CAISEGSNMGYGYTF. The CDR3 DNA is TGTGCCATCAGTGAGGGGAGCAATATGGGATATGGCTACACCTTC.

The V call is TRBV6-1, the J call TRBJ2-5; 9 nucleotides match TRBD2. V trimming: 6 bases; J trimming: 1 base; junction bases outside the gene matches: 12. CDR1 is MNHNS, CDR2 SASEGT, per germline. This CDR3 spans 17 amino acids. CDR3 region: CASSKFSGGVGQETQYF. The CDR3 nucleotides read TGTGCCAGCAGCAAGTTTAGCGGGGGAGTTGGCCAAGAGACCCAGTACTTC.

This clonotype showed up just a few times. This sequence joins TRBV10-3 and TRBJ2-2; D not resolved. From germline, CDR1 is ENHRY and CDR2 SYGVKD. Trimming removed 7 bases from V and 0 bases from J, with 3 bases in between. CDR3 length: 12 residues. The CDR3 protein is CAIKANTGELFF. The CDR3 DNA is TGTGCCATCAAGGCGAACACCGGGGAGCTGTTTTTT.

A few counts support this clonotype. The CDR3 here is CASSLAVPGNTIYF. The DNA of the CDR3 is TGTGCCAGCAGCTTAGCAGTTCCTGGAAACACCATATATTTT. The genes are TRBV7-6 and TRBJ1-3; no clear D gene. The CDR3 sequence is 14 residues long. V lost 0 bases, J lost 2 bases, and 5 bases lay in between. Germline lookup yields CDR1 SGHVS and CDR2 FNYEAQ.

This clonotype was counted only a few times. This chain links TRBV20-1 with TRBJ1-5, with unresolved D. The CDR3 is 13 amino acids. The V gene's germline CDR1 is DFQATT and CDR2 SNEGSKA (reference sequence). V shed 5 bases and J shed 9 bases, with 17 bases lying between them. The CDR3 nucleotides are TGCAGTGCTCGACACGCCGATGGGAGGCCCCAGCATTTT. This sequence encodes CSARHADGRPQHF.

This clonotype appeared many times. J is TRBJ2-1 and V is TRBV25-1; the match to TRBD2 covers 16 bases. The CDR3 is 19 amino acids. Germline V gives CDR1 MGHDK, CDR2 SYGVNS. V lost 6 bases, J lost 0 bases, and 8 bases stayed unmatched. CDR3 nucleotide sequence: TGTGCCAGCAGCCTGGGACTAGCGGGAGGGGGGAGCTCCTACAATGAGCAGTTCTTC. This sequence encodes CASSLGLAGGGSSYNEQFF.

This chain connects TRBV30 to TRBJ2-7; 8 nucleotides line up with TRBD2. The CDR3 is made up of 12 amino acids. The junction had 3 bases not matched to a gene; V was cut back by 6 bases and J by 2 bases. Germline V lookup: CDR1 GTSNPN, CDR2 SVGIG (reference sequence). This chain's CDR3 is CACGGGTYEQYF. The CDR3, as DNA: TGTGCCTGCGGGGGGGGAACCTACGAGCAGTACTTC.

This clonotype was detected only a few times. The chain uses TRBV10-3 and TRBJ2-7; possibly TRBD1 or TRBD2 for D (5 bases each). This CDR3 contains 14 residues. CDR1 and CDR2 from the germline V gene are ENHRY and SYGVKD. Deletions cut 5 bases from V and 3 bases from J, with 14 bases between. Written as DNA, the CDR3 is TGTGCCATCAGTTCGGGGCAGGGCTTCTACGAGCAGTACTTC. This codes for CAISSGQGFYEQYF.

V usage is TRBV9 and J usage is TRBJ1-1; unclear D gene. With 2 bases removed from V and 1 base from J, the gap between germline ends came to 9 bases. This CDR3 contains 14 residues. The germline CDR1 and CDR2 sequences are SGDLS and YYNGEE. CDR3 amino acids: CASSVTSSNTEAFF. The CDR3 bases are TGTGCCAGCAGCGTGACTAGCTCGAACACTGAAGCTTTCTTT.

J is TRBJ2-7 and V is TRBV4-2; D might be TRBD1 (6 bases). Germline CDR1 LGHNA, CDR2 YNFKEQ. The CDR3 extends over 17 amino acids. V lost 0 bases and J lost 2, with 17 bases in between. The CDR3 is CASSQDPRGHGTYEQYF. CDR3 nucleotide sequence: TGTGCCAGCAGCCAAGATCCCAGGGGACACGGTACCTACGAGCAGTACTTC.

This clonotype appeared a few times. The CDR3 loop reads CASSSTGLEEKLFF. In DNA form, the CDR3 reads TGCGCCAGCAGCTCGACAGGGTTAGAGGAAAAACTGTTTTTT. The J gene is TRBJ1-4, the V gene TRBV5-1, with 7 bases lining up with TRBD1. Germline assignment: CDR1 SGHRS and CDR2 YFSETQ. Unmatched junction bases numbered 7, after V lost 3 bases and J lost 8 bases. This CDR3 has 14 residues.

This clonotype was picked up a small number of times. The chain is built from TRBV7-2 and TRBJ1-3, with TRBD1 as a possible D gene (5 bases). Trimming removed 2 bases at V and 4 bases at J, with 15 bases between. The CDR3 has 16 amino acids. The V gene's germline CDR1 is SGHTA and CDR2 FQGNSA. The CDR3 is CASSLQGQGAGNTIYF. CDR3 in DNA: TGTGCCAGCAGCTTACAAGGGCAGGGAGCCGGAAACACCATATATTTT.

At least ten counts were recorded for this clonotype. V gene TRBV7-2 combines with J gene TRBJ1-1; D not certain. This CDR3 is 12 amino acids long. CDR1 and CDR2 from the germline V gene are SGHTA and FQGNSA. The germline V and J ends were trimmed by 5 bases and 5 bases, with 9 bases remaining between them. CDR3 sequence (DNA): TGTGCCAGCAGCCCGCCGAGGACTGAAGCTTTCTTT. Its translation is CASSPPRTEAFF. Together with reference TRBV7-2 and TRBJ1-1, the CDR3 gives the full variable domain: GAGVSQSPSNKVTEKGKDVELRCDPISGHTALYWYRQSLGQGLEFLIYFQGNSAPDKSGLPSDRFSAERTGGSVSTLTIQRTQQEDSAVYLCASSPPRTEAFFGQGTRLTVV.

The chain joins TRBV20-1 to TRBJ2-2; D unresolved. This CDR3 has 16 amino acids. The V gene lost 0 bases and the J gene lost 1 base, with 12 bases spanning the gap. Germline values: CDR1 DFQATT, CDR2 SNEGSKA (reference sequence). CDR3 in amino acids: CSARDFQRQNTGELFF. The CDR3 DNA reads TGCAGTGCTAGAGATTTTCAAAGACAGAACACCGGGGAGCTGTTTTTT.

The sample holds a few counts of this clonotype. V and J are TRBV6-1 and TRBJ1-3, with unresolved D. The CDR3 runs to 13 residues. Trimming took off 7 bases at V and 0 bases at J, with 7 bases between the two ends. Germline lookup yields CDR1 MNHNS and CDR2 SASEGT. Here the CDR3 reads CASIPDSGNTIYF. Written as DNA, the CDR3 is TGTGCCAGCATTCCAGACTCTGGAAACACCATATATTTT.

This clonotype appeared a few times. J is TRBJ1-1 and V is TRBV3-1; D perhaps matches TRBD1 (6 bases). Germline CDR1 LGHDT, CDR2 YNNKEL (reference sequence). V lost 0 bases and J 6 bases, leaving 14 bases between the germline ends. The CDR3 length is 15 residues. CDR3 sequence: CASSQDGTGHPEAFF. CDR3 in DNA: TGTGCCAGCAGCCAAGATGGAACGGGACACCCTGAAGCTTTCTTT.

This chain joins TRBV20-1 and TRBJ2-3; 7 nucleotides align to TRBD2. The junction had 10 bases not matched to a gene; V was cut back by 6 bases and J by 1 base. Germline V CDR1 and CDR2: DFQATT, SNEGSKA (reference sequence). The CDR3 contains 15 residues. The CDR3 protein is CSASGLGAGTDTQYF. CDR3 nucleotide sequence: TGCAGTGCCAGCGGACTAGGAGCTGGCACAGATACGCAGTATTTT.

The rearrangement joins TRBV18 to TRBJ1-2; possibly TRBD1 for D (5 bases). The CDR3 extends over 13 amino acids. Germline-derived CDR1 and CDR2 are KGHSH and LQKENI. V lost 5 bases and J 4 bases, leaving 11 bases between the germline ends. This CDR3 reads CASSSDGTYGYTF. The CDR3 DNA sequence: TGTGCCAGCTCAAGCGACGGGACCTATGGCTACACCTTC.

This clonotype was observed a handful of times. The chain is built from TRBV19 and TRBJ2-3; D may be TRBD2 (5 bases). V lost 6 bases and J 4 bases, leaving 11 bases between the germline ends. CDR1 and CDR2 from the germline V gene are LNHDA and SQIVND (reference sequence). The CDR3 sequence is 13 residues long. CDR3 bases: TGTGCCAGTAGAACGGGATGGGCAGATACGCAGTATTTT. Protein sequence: CASRTGWADTQYF. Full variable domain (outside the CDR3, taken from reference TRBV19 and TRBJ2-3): DGGITQSPKYLFRKEGQNVTLSCEQNLNHDAMYWYRQDPGQGLRLIYYSQIVNDFQKGDIAEGYSVSREKKESFPLTVTSAQKNPTAFYLCASRTGWADTQYFGPGTRLTVL.

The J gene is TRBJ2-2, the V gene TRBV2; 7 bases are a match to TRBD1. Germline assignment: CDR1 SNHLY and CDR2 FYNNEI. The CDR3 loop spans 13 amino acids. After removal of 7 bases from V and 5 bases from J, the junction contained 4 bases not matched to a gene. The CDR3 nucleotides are TGTGCCAGCACCCAGACAGGGACCGGGGAGCTGTTTTTT. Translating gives CASTQTGTGELFF.

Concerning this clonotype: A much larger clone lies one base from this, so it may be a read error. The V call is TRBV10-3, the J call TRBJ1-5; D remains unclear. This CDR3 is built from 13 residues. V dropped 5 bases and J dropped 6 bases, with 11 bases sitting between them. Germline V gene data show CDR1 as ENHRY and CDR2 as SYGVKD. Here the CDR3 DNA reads TGTGCCATCAGTTGGGCGCCGGGTCAGCCCCAGCATTTT. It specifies CAISWAPGQPQHF.

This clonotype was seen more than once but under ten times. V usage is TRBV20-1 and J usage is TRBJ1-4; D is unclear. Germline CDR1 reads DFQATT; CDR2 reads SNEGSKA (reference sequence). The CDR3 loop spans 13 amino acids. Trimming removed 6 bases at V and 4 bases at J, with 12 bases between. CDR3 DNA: TGCAGTGCCGCCGACGGACTTAATGAAAAACTGTTTTTT. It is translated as CSAADGLNEKLFF.

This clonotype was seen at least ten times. CDR3 nucleotides: TGCAGTGTCTCCCTGACCTATGGCTACACCTTC. The encoded protein is CSVSLTYGYTF. The J gene is TRBJ1-2, the V gene TRBV20-1; no clear D gene. V lost 7 bases and J lost 4, with 10 bases in between. This CDR3 has 11 residues. Germline V gene lookup returns CDR1 DFQATT and CDR2 SNEGSKA (reference sequence).

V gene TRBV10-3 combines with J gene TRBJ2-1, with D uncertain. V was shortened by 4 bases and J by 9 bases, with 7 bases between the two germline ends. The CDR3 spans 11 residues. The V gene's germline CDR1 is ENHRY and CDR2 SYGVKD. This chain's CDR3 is CAISGRREQFF. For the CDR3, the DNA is TGTGCCATCAGTGGTCGCCGTGAGCAGTTCTTC.